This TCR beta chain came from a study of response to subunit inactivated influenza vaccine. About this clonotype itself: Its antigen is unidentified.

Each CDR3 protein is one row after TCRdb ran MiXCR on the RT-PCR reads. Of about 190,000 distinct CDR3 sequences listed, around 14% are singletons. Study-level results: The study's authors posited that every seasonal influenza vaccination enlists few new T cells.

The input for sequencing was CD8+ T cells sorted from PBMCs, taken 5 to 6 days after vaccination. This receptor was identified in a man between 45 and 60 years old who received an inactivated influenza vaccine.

CDR3 sequence (DNA): TGTGCCAGCAGTTTTACCATACAGGGTCCCTACTACGAGCAGTACTTC. Its translation is CASSFTIQGPYYEQYF. J is TRBJ2-7 and V is TRBV28; a weak D match, TRBD1 (6 bases). V was trimmed by 3 bases and J by 3 bases, leaving 18 bases between them. The CDR3 sequence is 16 residues long. The V gene's germline CDR1 is MDHEN and CDR2 SYDVKM. Full variable domain (outside the CDR3, taken from reference TRBV28 and TRBJ2-7): DVKVTQSSRYLVKRTGEKVFLECVQDMDHENMFWYRQDPGLGLRLIYFSYDVKMKEKGDIPEGYSVSREKKERFSLILESASTNQTSMYLCASSFTIQGPYYEQYFGPGTRLTVT.